Presented here are 13 T cell receptor beta chains from one specimen sequenced in a study of cytomegalovirus exposure and HLA in healthy donors listed by TCRdb under 2017. The library was generated by the immunoSEQ multiplex PCR assay. The multiplex PCR relied on a mix of 60 forward primers for TCR Vbeta segments and 13 reverse primers for TCR Jbeta segments. TCRdb's version of the immuneACCESS table is confined to in-frame rearrangements and falls short of the full clone set. An unresolved V gene accounts for under half of the shortfall where checked; the remainder is of unknown origin. The sample table holds around 150,000 clones, of which 61% were seen once. Around 1.9% of the sample goes to the ten largest clones. What was sequenced was PBMCs. These receptors were obtained from a male donor in good health and CMV-seronegative.

The chain combines TRBV15 with TRBJ2-1; 9 positions match TRBD2. The CDR3 has 16 residues. Trimming took 6 bases from V and 0 from J; bases not matched to a gene: 6. The germline gives CDR1 LNHNV, CDR2 YYDKDF (reference sequence). The chain's CDR3 is CATRGAGGRSYNEQFF. CDR3 bases: TGTGCCACCAGGGGAGCGGGGGGCCGCTCCTACAATGAGCAGTTCTTC.

The gene calls are TRBV5-8 and TRBJ2-5; 12 nucleotides agree with TRBD1. J gave up 6 bases and V 1 base, and 10 bases lay outside the gene matches. Germline lookup yields CDR1 SGHTS and CDR2 YDEGEE. This CDR3 has 17 residues. The CDR3 coding sequence is TGTGCCAGCAGCTTGACCTTGGGACAGGGGGCCAGGAAGACCCAGTACTTC. Translating it yields CASSLTLGQGARKTQYF.

The CDR3 nucleotides read TGTGCCAGCAGCTCGACAGGAAAAGATGAAAAACTGTTTTTT. The encoded protein is CASSSTGKDEKLFF. The V and J genes are TRBV5-4 and TRBJ1-4, with a weak D call TRBD1 (6 bases). This CDR3 comprises 14 residues. CDR1 is SGHNT and CDR2 is YYREEE in the germline V gene (reference sequence). V shed 3 bases and J shed 6 bases, with 12 bases lying between them. The full variable domain, with the rest looked up from reference TRBV5-4 and TRBJ1-4, is ETGVTQSPTHLIKTRGQQVTLRCSSQSGHNTVSWYQQALGQGPQFIFQYYREEENGRGNFPPRFSGLQFPNYSSELNVNALELDDSALYLCASSSTGKDEKLFFGSGTQLSVL.

The genes are TRBV7-2 and TRBJ2-1, with 8 bases that match TRBD2. The length of the CDR3 is 17 residues. J lost 0 bases, V lost 1 base, and 5 bases had no gene match. CDR1 SGHTA and CDR2 FQGNSA come from the germline V gene. CDR3 coding DNA: TGTGCCAGCAGCTTAGGCTTGCGGGGGGTCTCCTACAATGAGCAGTTCTTC. Translated: CASSLGLRGVSYNEQFF.

V and J are TRBV15 and TRBJ1-2; D gene uncertain. CDR3 length: 13 residues. Germline V gene sequence: CDR1 LNHNV, CDR2 YYDKDF (reference sequence). V was pared by 5 bases and J by 3 bases, with 10 bases between. The CDR3, as DNA: TGTGCCACCAGCGAGCTTCTGGACTATGGCTACACCTTC. Protein: CATSELLDYGYTF.

The chain is built from TRBV4-1 and TRBJ1-1, with D unclear. Looked up from germline, CDR1 is MGHRA and CDR2 is YSYEKL. V was shortened by 1 base and J by 0 bases, with 9 bases between the two germline ends. The CDR3 spans 15 residues. The CDR3: CASSQVEDLNTEAFF. DNA for the CDR3: TGCGCCAGCAGCCAAGTAGAAGACTTGAACACTGAAGCTTTCTTT.

The genes are TRBV4-2 and TRBJ1-2; TRBD1 aligns across 8 bases. CDR1 and CDR2 (germline): LGHNA, YNFKEQ. The CDR3 totals 16 residues. Trimming cost V 0 bases and J 7 bases; bases outside gene matches: 10. DNA for the CDR3: TGTGCCAGCAGCCAAGACCGGAGGACAGGGATCGGTGGCTACACCTTC. Translating gives CASSQDRRTGIGGYTF.

This clone was recorded only once. The same CDR3 is also encoded by other DNA sequences in this sample. CDR3 bases: TGTGCCAGCTCCCAGCGACTAGCGGCCCAAGAGACCCAGTACTTC. It yields the protein CASSQRLAAQETQYF. The rearrangement uses TRBV18 and TRBJ2-5, with TRBD2 matching over 9 bases. V lost 6 bases, J lost 1 base, and 6 bases stayed unmatched. Germline values: CDR1 KGHSH, CDR2 LQKENI. CDR3 length: 15 amino acids. Drawing the rest from reference TRBV18 and TRBJ2-5, the complete variable domain is NAGVMQNPRHLVRRRGQEARLRCSPMKGHSHVYWYRQLPEEGLKFMVYLQKENIIDESGMPKERFSAEFPKEGPSILRIQQVVRGDSAAYFCASSQRLAAQETQYFGPGTRLLVL.

Only a few counts were recorded for this clone. The chain couples TRBV6-5 to TRBJ1-1; a weak D match, TRBD1 (6 bases). Germline CDR1 is MNHEY and CDR2 is SVGAGI. Trimming took 8 bases from V and 5 from J, leaving 18 bases between them. There are 14 residues in the CDR3. The CDR3, as DNA: TGTGCCAGCGCTAGTGTACAGGGTGATACTGAAGCTTTCTTT. Translating gives CASASVQGDTEAFF.

This rearrangement joins TRBV5-3 to TRBJ2-7; D unresolved. TRBV5-3 is an ORF for which the function is uncertain. This CDR3 spans 18 amino acids. V lost 0 bases and J 2 bases, leaving 21 bases between the germline ends. DNA of the CDR3: TGTGCCAGAAGCTTGGATGAGTTCGTCGGTCGGTCAACCTACGAGCAGTACTTC. Protein: CARSLDEFVGRSTYEQYF.

The CDR3 nucleotides are TGTGCCAGCACCTCTAAGGTGGGCAAACCTGGAAACACCATATATTTT. Translation: CASTSKVGKPGNTIYF. The genes are TRBV6-4 and TRBJ1-3, with D uncertain. CDR1 and CDR2 from the germline V gene are MRHNA and SNTAGT. Deletions cut 7 bases from V and 2 bases from J, with 18 bases between. The CDR3 totals 16 residues.

The CDR3: CASSIGHAPSGNTIYF. CDR3 sequence (DNA): TGTGCCAGTAGTATAGGGCACGCACCTTCTGGAAACACCATATATTTT. The chain has TRBV19 and TRBJ1-3; the D is unclear. V shed 1 base and J shed 1 base, with 11 bases lying between them. The V gene's germline CDR1 is LNHDA and CDR2 SQIVND (reference sequence). The CDR3 covers 16 residues.

The chain recombines TRBV10-3 with TRBJ1-6; possibly TRBD1 for D (6 bases). V lost 6 bases and J lost 10, with 16 bases in between. Germline V gene lookup returns CDR1 ENHRY and CDR2 SYGVKD. CDR3 length equals 14 residues. The CDR3 nucleotides read TGTGCCATCAGAGGAACAGGGAGTCAGTCACCCCTCCACTTT. Its translation is CAIRGTGSQSPLHF.